This TCR beta chain was found in a study of long-term antiretroviral therapy in people with HIV. Germline V lookup: CDR1 LGHNA, CDR2 YNFKEQ. The CDR3 spans 12 residues. V was trimmed by 0 bases and J by 8 bases, leaving 5 bases between them. There are a few counts of this clone. The antigen is undetermined. Running of the v3.0 immunoSEQ assay took place at survey level. Method: immunoSEQ multiplex PCR; TCRdb's copy keeps in-frame clones and lacks some. Of over 25,000 clones in the sample, around 80% were seen once. Regarding the study as a whole: Someone took the blood between about 2003 and 2018, maybe while older ART regimens were in use. At every time point, clones expanded before ART dominated the repertoire.

The source was unsorted PBMCs, collected 1.5 years before starting antiretroviral therapy. V usage is TRBV4-2 and J usage is TRBJ2-1; no clear D gene. The source is a man aged 18 to 29 with HIV. The chain's CDR3 is CASSQDLHEQFF. In DNA form, the CDR3 reads TGTGCCAGCAGCCAAGATTTACATGAGCAGTTCTTC.